The clone carrying this T cell receptor (beta chain) was observed a few times. What it binds is not known. The CDR3 has 14 amino acids. CDR1 is SGHDT and CDR2 is YYEEEE in the germline V gene. Trimming pared 2 bases from V and 1 base from J, leaving 7 bases between. Amplified regions were TCR beta CDR3 sequences from RNA transcripts. The study used the HTBI primer set for a first-round RT-PCR of the TCR CDR3. TCRdb re-derived calls from the multiplex PCR reads in MiXCR, one entry per CDR3 protein. Of 200,000 to 300,000 distinct CDR3 sequences in the sample, roughly 17% were seen once. This sample is part of a study of T cells in Graves' hyperthyroidism and ophthalmopathy. Study-wide results and limits: Most clonotypes that expanded in the thyroid above 0.001 also showed up in blood. Ophthalmopathy stood apart from stable hyperthyroidism in a 13 V-J model.

The chain recombines TRBV5-6 with TRBJ2-4; a possible D gene is TRBD2 (5 bases). This receptor was identified in a woman aged 18-30 years with Graves' ophthalmopathy. Sequenced sample: blood. The CDR3 spells CASSFGGAKNIQYF. The DNA of the CDR3 is TGTGCCAGCAGCTTCGGCGGGGCCAAAAACATTCAGTACTTC.